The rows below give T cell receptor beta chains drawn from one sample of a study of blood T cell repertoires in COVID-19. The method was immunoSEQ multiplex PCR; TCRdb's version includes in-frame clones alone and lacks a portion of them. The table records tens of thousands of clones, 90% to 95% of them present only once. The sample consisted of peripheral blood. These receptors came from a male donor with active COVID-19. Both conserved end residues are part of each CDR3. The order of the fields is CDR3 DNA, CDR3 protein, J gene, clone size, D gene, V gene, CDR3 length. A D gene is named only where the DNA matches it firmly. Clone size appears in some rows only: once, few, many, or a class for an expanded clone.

CDR3nt: TGCGCCAGCAGCCAAGATTGGGGCAGAAGAGAAGCTTTCTTT
CDR3aa: CASSQDWGRREAFF
j_gene: TRBJ1-1
abundance: -
d_gene: -
v_gene: TRBV4-3
len: 14

CDR3nt: TGTGCCAGCAGCTTAGCCGACAGGGGCTATGGCTACACCTTC
CDR3aa: CASSLADRGYGYTF
j_gene: TRBJ1-2
abundance: -
d_gene: TRBD1
v_gene: TRBV11-3
len: 14

CDR3nt: TGCGCCAGCAGCAAATCTCGGGGGACAACTAATGAAAAACTGTTTTTT
CDR3aa: CASSKSRGTTNEKLFF
j_gene: TRBJ1-4
abundance: -
d_gene: -
v_gene: TRBV5-1
len: 16

CDR3nt: TGTGCCAGCAGCTTGGCGGCGGGGGCGAGTTACAATGAGCAGTTCTTC
CDR3aa: CASSLAAGASYNEQFF
j_gene: TRBJ2-1
abundance: few
d_gene: -
v_gene: TRBV5-6
len: 16

CDR3nt: TGCGCCAGCAGGGCGGCCATAGGCACAGATACGCAGTATTTT
CDR3aa: CASRAAIGTDTQYF
j_gene: TRBJ2-3
abundance: -
d_gene: -
v_gene: TRBV5-1
len: 14

CDR3nt: TGTGCCTGGAGTGGGCTCAGTGAGCAGTTCTTC
CDR3aa: CAWSGLSEQFF
j_gene: TRBJ2-1
abundance: -
d_gene: -
v_gene: TRBV30
len: 11

CDR3nt: TGCGCCAGCAGCTTCCCCCCGGGACAGGGGGGGGCAGATACGCAGTATTTT
CDR3aa: CASSFPPGQGGADTQYF
j_gene: TRBJ2-3
abundance: -
d_gene: TRBD1
v_gene: TRBV4-1
len: 17

CDR3nt: TGTGCCAGCAGCCGGGACAGGGCACAAGAGACCCAGTACTTC
CDR3aa: CASSRDRAQETQYF
j_gene: TRBJ2-5
abundance: -
d_gene: TRBD1
v_gene: TRBV5-4
len: 14

CDR3nt: TGTGCCAGCATTGGCGGGGGTCGAGAGACCCAGTACTTC
CDR3aa: CASIGGGRETQYF
j_gene: TRBJ2-5
abundance: few
d_gene: TRBD2
v_gene: TRBV28
len: 13

CDR3nt: TGTGCCAGCAGAGGGACAGGGAACACTGAAGCTTTCTTT
CDR3aa: CASRGTGNTEAFF
j_gene: TRBJ1-1
abundance: -
d_gene: TRBD1
v_gene: TRBV2
len: 13

CDR3nt: TGTGCCAGCAGTTTATATGGGACAGGGGGCGCAGATAGCAATCAGCCCCAGCATTTT
CDR3aa: CASSLYGTGGADSNQPQHF
j_gene: TRBJ1-5
abundance: -
d_gene: TRBD1
v_gene: TRBV27
len: 19

CDR3nt: TGTGCCAGCAGTCAGTCAGGACAGGGTGGTACTGAAGCTTTCTTT
CDR3aa: CASSQSGQGGTEAFF
j_gene: TRBJ1-1
abundance: -
d_gene: TRBD1
v_gene: TRBV3-1/TRBV3-2
len: 15

CDR3nt: TGCGCCAGCAGAAAGGGGGTGAACACTGAAGCTTTCTTT
CDR3aa: CASRKGVNTEAFF
j_gene: TRBJ1-1
abundance: -
d_gene: -
v_gene: TRBV5-1
len: 13

CDR3nt: TGCGCCAGCAGTCGGGACTTCACTAGCACAGATACGCAGTATTTT
CDR3aa: CASSRDFTSTDTQYF
j_gene: TRBJ2-3
abundance: -
d_gene: -
v_gene: TRBV4-3
len: 15

CDR3nt: TGTGCCAGCGCGTCTCCAGGGACAGGGACCTACGAGCAGTACTTC
CDR3aa: CASASPGTGTYEQYF
j_gene: TRBJ2-7
abundance: -
d_gene: TRBD1
v_gene: TRBV28
len: 15

CDR3nt: TGTGCCAGTAGTAACCCCAGGGGTATTAACACTGAAGCTTTCTTT
CDR3aa: CASSNPRGINTEAFF
j_gene: TRBJ1-1
abundance: -
d_gene: -
v_gene: TRBV19
len: 15

CDR3nt: TGTGCCACCACCCTTGGGGGGTACCTCGAGCAGTACTTC
CDR3aa: CATTLGGYLEQYF
j_gene: TRBJ2-7
abundance: -
d_gene: -
v_gene: TRBV18
len: 13

CDR3nt: TGTGCCAGCAGCCCCACCGGGACACCGCTCTCTGGAAACACCATATATTTT
CDR3aa: CASSPTGTPLSGNTIYF
j_gene: TRBJ1-3
abundance: -
d_gene: -
v_gene: TRBV7-2
len: 17

CDR3nt: TGCGCCAGCAGCTTGTCAGTAGCCAAAAACATTCAGTACTTC
CDR3aa: CASSLSVAKNIQYF
j_gene: TRBJ2-4
abundance: -
d_gene: -
v_gene: TRBV5-1
len: 14

CDR3nt: TGTGCCAGCAGCGAGGGGGTCAATCAGCCCCAGCATTTT
CDR3aa: CASSEGVNQPQHF
j_gene: TRBJ1-5
abundance: -
d_gene: -
v_gene: TRBV7-7
len: 13

CDR3nt: TGTGCCAGCAAGGGTGCGGGTTACGAGCAGTACTTC
CDR3aa: CASKGAGYEQYF
j_gene: TRBJ2-7
abundance: -
d_gene: -
v_gene: TRBV2
len: 12

CDR3nt: TGTGCCAGCAGCACGAGGGGGGGAGGCTATGGCTACACCTTC
CDR3aa: CASSTRGGGYGYTF
j_gene: TRBJ1-2
abundance: few
d_gene: -
v_gene: TRBV7-3
len: 14

CDR3nt: TGTGCCAGAAGTTCTTGGACGGGGGATCAGCCCCAGCATTTT
CDR3aa: CARSSWTGDQPQHF
j_gene: TRBJ1-5
abundance: -
d_gene: -
v_gene: TRBV5-3
len: 14

CDR3nt: TGTGCCAGCTCACCACCCAACACCAGGGATACTGAAGCTTTCTTT
CDR3aa: CASSPPNTRDTEAFF
j_gene: TRBJ1-1
abundance: -
d_gene: -
v_gene: TRBV18
len: 15

CDR3nt: TGTGCCAGCAGCCCGTGGACTAGCGGGGGTTCCACAGATACGCAGTATTTT
CDR3aa: CASSPWTSGGSTDTQYF
j_gene: TRBJ2-3
abundance: -
d_gene: TRBD2
v_gene: TRBV14
len: 17

CDR3nt: TGTGCCAGCGGGCCGGGACTTAACAGCCTGGGGTACGAGCAGTACTTC
CDR3aa: CASGPGLNSLGYEQYF
j_gene: TRBJ2-7
abundance: once
d_gene: -
v_gene: TRBV2
len: 16

CDR3nt: TGTGCCAGCAGTGAACCCACGCGTGGCTACACCTTC
CDR3aa: CASSEPTRGYTF
j_gene: TRBJ1-2
abundance: -
d_gene: -
v_gene: TRBV2
len: 12

CDR3nt: TGCGCCAGCAGCCGTTTAATCGGGGATCAGTACTTC
CDR3aa: CASSRLIGDQYF
j_gene: TRBJ2-7
abundance: -
d_gene: -
v_gene: TRBV5-1
len: 12

CDR3nt: TGTGCCAGCAGCTCGGGACTATTCCAAAACATTCAGTACTTC
CDR3aa: CASSSGLFQNIQYF
j_gene: TRBJ2-4
abundance: -
d_gene: TRBD2
v_gene: TRBV13
len: 14

CDR3nt: TGTGCCAGTAGTTCGACAGGGGGCAGCTATGGCTACACCTTC
CDR3aa: CASSSTGGSYGYTF
j_gene: TRBJ1-2
abundance: -
d_gene: TRBD1
v_gene: TRBV19
len: 14

CDR3nt: TGTGCCAGCAGTTTACAGGGGTTCAATCAGCCCCAGCATTTT
CDR3aa: CASSLQGFNQPQHF
j_gene: TRBJ1-5
abundance: -
d_gene: TRBD1
v_gene: TRBV2
len: 14

CDR3nt: TGTGCCAGCAGCTTAAATCAGGGCCTTGGGAATGAGCAGTTCTTC
CDR3aa: CASSLNQGLGNEQFF
j_gene: TRBJ2-1
abundance: -
d_gene: -
v_gene: TRBV7-3
len: 15

CDR3nt: TGTGCCAGCAGTTACTCGCCAGGAGGTAACTATGGCTACACCTTC
CDR3aa: CASSYSPGGNYGYTF
j_gene: TRBJ1-2
abundance: -
d_gene: -
v_gene: TRBV6-2/TRBV6-3
len: 15

CDR3nt: TGTGCCAGCAGCTTGCTTGGACAGGGGGGTAGTTATAATTCACCCCTCCACTTT
CDR3aa: CASSLLGQGGSYNSPLHF
j_gene: TRBJ1-6
abundance: -
d_gene: TRBD1
v_gene: TRBV5-4
len: 18

CDR3nt: TGTGCCAGCAGCTTAGGTTTCTCAGGGAACTATGGCTACACCTTC
CDR3aa: CASSLGFSGNYGYTF
j_gene: TRBJ1-2
abundance: -
d_gene: -
v_gene: TRBV11-3
len: 15

CDR3nt: TGCAGTGCTAGTTCTACAGGGGCGGTCTACAATGAGCAGTTCTTC
CDR3aa: CSASSTGAVYNEQFF
j_gene: TRBJ2-1
abundance: -
d_gene: TRBD1
v_gene: TRBV20-1
len: 15

CDR3nt: TGTGCCTGGAGTGTTGGCCTGAACACTGAAGCTTTCTTT
CDR3aa: CAWSVGLNTEAFF
j_gene: TRBJ1-1
abundance: -
d_gene: -
v_gene: TRBV30
len: 13

CDR3nt: TGTGCCACCAGCAGAGAGAAGGCAGGGGAAGCCAATCAGCCCCAGCATTTT
CDR3aa: CATSREKAGEANQPQHF
j_gene: TRBJ1-5
abundance: once
d_gene: -
v_gene: TRBV15
len: 17

CDR3nt: TGCGCCAGCAGCCCCATTAGCGGAAGCTCCTACAATGAGCAGTTCTTC
CDR3aa: CASSPISGSSYNEQFF
j_gene: TRBJ2-1
abundance: -
d_gene: -
v_gene: TRBV4-1
len: 16

CDR3nt: TGTGCCAGCAGTTTCGGCGGCGGTGAGCAGCCCCAGCATTTT
CDR3aa: CASSFGGGEQPQHF
j_gene: TRBJ1-5
abundance: -
d_gene: -
v_gene: TRBV6-2/TRBV6-3
len: 14